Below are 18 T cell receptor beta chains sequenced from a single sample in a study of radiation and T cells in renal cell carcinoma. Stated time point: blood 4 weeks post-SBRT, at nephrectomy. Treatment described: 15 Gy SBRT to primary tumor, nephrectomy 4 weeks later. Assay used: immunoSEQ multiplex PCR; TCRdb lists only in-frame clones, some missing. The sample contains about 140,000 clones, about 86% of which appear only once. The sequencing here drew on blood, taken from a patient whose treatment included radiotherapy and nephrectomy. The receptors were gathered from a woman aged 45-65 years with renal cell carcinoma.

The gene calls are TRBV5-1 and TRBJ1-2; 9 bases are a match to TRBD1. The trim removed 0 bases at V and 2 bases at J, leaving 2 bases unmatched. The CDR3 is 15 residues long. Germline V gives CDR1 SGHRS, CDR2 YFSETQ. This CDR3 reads CASSLGDRGNYGYTF. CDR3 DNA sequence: TGCGCCAGCAGCTTGGGCGACAGGGGGAACTATGGCTACACCTTC. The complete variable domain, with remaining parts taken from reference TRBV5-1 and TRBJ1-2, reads KAGVTQTPRYLIKTRGQQVTLSCSPISGHRSVSWYQQTPGQGLQFLFEYFSETQRNKGNFPGRFSGRQFSNSRSEMNVSTLELGDSALYLCASSLGDRGNYGYTFGSGTRLTVV.

The CDR3 region has the DNA TGCGCCAGCAGCCAAGATCTGGGCCCTGGTAATGAGCAGTTCTTC. Its protein product is CASSQDLGPGNEQFF. The gene calls are TRBV4-3 and TRBJ2-1; D ambiguous. This CDR3 contains 15 residues. Between the trimmed V and J ends, which lost 0 bases and 7 bases, there was a span of 13 bases. Germline-derived CDR1 and CDR2 are LGHNA and YSLEER.

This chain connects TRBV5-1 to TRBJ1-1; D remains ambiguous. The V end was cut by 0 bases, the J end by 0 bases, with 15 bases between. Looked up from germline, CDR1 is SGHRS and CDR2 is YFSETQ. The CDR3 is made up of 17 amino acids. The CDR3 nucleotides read TGCGCCAGCAGCTTGGACATGGACCAGGCAGTGAACACTGAAGCTTTCTTT. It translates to CASSLDMDQAVNTEAFF. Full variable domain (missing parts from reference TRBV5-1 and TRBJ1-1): KAGVTQTPRYLIKTRGQQVTLSCSPISGHRSVSWYQQTPGQGLQFLFEYFSETQRNKGNFPGRFSGRQFSNSRSEMNVSTLELGDSALYLCASSLDMDQAVNTEAFFGQGTRLTVV.

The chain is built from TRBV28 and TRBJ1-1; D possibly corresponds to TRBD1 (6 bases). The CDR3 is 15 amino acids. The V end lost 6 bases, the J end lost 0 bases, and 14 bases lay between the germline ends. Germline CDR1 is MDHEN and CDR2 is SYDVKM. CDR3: CASRPGQTMNTEAFF. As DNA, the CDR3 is TGTGCCAGCAGGCCCGGACAGACCATGAACACTGAAGCTTTCTTT.

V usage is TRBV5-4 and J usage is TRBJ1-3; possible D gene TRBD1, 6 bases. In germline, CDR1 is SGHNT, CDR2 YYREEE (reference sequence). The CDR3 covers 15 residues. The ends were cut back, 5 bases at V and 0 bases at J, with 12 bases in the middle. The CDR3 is CASSSTGFSGNTIYF. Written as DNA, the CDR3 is TGTGCCAGCAGTTCGACAGGTTTCTCTGGAAACACCATATATTTT.

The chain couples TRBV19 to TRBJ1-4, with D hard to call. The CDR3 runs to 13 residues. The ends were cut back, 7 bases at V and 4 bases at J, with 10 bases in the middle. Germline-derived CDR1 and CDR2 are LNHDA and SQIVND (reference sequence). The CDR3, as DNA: TGTGCCAGTACTGGGGAGTATAATGAAAAACTGTTTTTT. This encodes CASTGEYNEKLFF.

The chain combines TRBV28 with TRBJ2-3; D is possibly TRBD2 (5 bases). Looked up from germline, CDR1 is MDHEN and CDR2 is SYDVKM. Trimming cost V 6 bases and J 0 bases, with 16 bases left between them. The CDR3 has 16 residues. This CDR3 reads CASRSAGWPSTDTQYF. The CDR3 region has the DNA TGTGCCAGCAGGTCCGCGGGTTGGCCTAGCACAGATACGCAGTATTTT.

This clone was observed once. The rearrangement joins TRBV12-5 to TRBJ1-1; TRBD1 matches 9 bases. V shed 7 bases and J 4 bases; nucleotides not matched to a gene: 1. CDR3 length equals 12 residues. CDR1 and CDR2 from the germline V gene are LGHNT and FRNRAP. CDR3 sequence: CASVQGATEAFF. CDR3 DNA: TGTGCTAGTGTACAGGGGGCCACTGAAGCTTTCTTT.

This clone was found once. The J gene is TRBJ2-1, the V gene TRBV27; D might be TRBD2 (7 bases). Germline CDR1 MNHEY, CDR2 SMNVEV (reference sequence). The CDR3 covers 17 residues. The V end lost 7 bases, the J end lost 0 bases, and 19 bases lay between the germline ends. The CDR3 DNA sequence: TGTGCCAGCACCACTTGGCGGGGGCCCGACTCCTACAATGAGCAGTTCTTC. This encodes CASTTWRGPDSYNEQFF.

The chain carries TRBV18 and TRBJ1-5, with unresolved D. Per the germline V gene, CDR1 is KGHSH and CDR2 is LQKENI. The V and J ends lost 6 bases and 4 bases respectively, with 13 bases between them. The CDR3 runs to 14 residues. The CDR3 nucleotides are TGTGCCAGCTCCTCGGGAGGGTATAATCAGCCCCAGCATTTT. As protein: CASSSGGYNQPQHF.

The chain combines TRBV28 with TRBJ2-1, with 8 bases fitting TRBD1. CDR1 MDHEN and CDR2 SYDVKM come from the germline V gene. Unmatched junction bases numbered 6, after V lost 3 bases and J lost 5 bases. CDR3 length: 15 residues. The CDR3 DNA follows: TGTGCCAGCAGTTTTTACAGGGGGGCCCACAATGAGCAGTTCTTC. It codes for CASSFYRGAHNEQFF.

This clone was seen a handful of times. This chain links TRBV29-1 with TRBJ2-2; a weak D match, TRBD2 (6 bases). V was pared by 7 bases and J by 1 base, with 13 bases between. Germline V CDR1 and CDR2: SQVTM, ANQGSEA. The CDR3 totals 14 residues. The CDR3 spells CSAAPGENTGELFF. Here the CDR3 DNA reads TGCAGCGCCGCTCCGGGGGAGAACACCGGGGAGCTGTTTTTT.

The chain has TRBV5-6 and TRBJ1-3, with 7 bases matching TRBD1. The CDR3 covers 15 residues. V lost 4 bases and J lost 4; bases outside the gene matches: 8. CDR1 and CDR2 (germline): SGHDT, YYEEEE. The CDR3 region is CASSKIRQGGNTIYF. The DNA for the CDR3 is TGTGCCAGCAGCAAAATCCGACAGGGCGGAAACACCATATATTTT.

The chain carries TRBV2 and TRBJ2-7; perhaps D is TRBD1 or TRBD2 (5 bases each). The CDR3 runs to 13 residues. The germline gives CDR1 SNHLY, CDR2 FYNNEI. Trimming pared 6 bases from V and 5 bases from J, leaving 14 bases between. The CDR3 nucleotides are TGTGCCAGCAGCGGGACCGTCCCCGACGAGCAGTACTTC. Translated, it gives CASSGTVPDEQYF.

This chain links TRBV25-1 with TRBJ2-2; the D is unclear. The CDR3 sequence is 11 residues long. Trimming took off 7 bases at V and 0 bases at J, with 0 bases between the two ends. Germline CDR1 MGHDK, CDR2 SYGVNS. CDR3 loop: CASTNTGELFF. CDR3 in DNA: TGTGCCAGCACGAACACCGGGGAGCTGTTTTTT.

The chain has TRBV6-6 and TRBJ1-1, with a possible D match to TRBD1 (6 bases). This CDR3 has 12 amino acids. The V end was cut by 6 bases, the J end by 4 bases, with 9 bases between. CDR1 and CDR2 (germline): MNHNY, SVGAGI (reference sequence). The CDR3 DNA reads TGTGCCAGCAGCCAGGGGTCCACTGAAGCTTTCTTT. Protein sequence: CASSQGSTEAFF.

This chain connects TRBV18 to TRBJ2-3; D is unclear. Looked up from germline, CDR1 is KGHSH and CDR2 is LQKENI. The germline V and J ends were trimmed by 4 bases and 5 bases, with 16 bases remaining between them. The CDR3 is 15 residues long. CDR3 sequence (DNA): TGTGCCAGCTCACTAACAGCCTTAGAAAGAGATACGCAGTATTTT. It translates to CASSLTALERDTQYF.

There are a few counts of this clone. CDR3 region: CAGPGAHHQPQHF. CDR3 in DNA: TGTGCCGGCCCAGGGGCACATCATCAGCCCCAGCATTTT. The gene calls are TRBV6-5 and TRBJ1-5; the D gene is possibly TRBD1 (6 bases). This CDR3 is built from 13 residues. Germline V lookup: CDR1 MNHEY, CDR2 SVGAGI. V shed 11 bases and J shed 5 bases, with 16 bases lying between them.